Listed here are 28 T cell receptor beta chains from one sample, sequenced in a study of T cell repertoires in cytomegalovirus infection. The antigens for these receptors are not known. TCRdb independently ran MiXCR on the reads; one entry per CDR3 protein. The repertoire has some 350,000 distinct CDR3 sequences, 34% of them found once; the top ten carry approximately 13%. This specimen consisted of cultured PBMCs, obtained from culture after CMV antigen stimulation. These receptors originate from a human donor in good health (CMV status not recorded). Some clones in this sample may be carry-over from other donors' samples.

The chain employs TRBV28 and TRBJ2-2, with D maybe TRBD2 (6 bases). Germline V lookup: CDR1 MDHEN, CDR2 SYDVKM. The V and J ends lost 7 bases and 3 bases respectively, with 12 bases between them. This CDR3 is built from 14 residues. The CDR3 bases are TGTGCCAGCAAAGGCGGGACTTACACCGGGGAGCTGTTTTTT. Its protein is CASKGGTYTGELFF.

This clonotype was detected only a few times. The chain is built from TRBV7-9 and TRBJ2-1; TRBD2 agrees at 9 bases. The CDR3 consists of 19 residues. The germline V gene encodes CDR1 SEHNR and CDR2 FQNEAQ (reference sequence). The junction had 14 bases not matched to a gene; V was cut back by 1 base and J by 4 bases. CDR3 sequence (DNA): TGTGCCAGCAGCTTAGTTTTCGGGGGCCCTAGCGGGACGTACAATGAGCAGTTCTTC. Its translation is CASSLVFGGPSGTYNEQFF.

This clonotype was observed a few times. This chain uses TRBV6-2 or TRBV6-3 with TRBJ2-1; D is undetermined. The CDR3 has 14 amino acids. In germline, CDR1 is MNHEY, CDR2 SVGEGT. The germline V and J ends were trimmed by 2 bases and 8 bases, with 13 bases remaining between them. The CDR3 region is CASSYLGPKDEQFF. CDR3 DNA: TGTGCCAGCAGTTACCTCGGCCCCAAGGATGAGCAGTTCTTC.

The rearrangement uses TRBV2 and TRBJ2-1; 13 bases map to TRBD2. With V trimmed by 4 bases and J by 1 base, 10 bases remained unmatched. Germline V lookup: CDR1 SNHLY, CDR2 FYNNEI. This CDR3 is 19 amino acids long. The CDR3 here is CASSGPGLAGVLSYNEQFF. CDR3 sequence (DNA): TGTGCCAGCAGTGGCCCCGGACTAGCGGGAGTCCTTTCCTACAATGAGCAGTTCTTC.

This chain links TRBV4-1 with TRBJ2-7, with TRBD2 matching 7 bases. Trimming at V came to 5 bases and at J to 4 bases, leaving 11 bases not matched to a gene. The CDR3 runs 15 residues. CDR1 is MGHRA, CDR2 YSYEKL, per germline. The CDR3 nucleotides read TGCGCCAGCAGCATGGTCCCTAGCGGTATGTACGAGCAGTACTTC. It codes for CASSMVPSGMYEQYF.

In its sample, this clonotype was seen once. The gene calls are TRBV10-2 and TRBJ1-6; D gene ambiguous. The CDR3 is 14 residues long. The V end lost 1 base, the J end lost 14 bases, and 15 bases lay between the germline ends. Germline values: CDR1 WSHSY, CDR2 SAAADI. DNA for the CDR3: TGCGCCAGCAGTGAGTTAAAGTCGACGGCCTCCCTCCACTTT. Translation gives CASSELKSTASLHF.

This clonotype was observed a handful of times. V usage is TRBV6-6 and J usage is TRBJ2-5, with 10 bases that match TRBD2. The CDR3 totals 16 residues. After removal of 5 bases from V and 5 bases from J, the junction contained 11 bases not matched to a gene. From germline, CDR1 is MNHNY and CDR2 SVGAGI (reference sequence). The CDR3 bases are TGTGCCAGCAGTAACCAGACTAGCGGGCCCAGGGAGACCCAGTACTTC. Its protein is CASSNQTSGPRETQYF.

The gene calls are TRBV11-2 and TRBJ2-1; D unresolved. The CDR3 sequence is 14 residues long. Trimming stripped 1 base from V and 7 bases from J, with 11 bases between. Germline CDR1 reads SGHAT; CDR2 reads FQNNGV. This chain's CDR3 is CASSLAGLGNEQFF. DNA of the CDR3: TGTGCCAGCAGCTTAGCGGGTCTTGGGAATGAGCAGTTCTTC.

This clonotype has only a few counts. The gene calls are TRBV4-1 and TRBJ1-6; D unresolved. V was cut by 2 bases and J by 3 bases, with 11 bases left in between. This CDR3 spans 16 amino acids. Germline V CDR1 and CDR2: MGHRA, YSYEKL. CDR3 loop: CASSQPRELYNSPLHF. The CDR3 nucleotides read TGCGCCAGCAGCCAACCCCGGGAACTCTATAATTCACCCCTCCACTTT.

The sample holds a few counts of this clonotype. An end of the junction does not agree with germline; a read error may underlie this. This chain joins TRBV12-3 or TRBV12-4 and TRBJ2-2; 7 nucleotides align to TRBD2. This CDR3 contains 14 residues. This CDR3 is CASSLAASAGELFF. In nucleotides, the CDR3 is TGTGCCAGCAGTCTAGCGGCGTCGGCCGGGGAGCTGTTTTTT.

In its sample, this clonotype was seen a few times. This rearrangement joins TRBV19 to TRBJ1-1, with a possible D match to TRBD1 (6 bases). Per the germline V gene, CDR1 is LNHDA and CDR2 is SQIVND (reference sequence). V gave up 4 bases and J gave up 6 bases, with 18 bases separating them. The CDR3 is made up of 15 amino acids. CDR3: CASSTPNREGPEAFF. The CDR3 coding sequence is TGTGCCAGTAGTACCCCTAACAGGGAGGGCCCTGAAGCTTTCTTT.

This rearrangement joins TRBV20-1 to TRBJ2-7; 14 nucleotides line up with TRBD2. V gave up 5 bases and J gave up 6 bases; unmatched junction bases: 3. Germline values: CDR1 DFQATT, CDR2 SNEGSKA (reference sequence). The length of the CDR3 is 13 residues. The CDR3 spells CSALGLAGVEQYF. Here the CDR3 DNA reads TGCAGTGCTTTGGGACTAGCGGGAGTCGAGCAGTACTTC.

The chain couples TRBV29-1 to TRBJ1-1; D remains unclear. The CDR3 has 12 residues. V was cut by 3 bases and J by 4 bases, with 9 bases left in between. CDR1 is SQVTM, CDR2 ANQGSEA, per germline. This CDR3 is CSVDKECTEAFF. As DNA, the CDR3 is TGCAGCGTTGACAAGGAGTGCACTGAAGCTTTCTTT.

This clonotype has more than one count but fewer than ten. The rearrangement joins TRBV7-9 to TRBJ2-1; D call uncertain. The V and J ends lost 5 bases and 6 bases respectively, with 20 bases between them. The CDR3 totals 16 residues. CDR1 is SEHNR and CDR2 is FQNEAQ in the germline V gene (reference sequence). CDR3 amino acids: CASSPLRGIRRNEQFF. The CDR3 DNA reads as TGTGCCAGCAGCCCTCTTCGTGGTATCCGACGCAATGAGCAGTTCTTC.

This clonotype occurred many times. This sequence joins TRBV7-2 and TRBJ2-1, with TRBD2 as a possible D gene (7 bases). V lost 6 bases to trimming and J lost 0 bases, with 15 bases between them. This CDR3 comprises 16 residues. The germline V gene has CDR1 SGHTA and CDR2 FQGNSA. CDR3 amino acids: CASRYPGGSSYNEQFF. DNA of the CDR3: TGTGCCAGCAGGTATCCGGGGGGCAGCTCCTACAATGAGCAGTTCTTC.

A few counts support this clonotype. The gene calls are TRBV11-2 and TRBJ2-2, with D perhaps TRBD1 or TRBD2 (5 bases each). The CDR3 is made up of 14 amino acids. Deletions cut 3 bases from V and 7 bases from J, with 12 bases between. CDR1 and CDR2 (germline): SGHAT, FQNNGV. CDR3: CASSFTREFGELFF. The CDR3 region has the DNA TGTGCCAGCAGCTTTACCAGGGAGTTCGGGGAGCTGTTTTTT.

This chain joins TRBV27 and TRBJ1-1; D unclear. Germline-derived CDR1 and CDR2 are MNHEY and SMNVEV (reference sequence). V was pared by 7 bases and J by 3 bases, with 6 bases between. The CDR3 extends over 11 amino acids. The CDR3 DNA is TGTGCCAGCAAGGGATACACTGAAGCTTTCTTT. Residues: CASKGYTEAFF.

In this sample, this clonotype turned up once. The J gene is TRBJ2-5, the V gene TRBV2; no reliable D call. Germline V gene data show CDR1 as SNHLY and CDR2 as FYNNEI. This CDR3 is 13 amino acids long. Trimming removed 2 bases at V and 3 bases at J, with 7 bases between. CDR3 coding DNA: TGTGCCAGCAGTGAACCAGGAAAAGAGACCCAGTACTTC. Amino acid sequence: CASSEPGKETQYF.

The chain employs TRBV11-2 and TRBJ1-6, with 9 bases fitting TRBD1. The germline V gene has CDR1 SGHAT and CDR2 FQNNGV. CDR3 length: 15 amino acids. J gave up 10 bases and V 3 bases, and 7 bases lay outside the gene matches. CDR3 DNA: TGTGCCAGCAGCTTGGGGACAGGGATTCAATCACCCCTCCACTTT. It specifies CASSLGTGIQSPLHF.

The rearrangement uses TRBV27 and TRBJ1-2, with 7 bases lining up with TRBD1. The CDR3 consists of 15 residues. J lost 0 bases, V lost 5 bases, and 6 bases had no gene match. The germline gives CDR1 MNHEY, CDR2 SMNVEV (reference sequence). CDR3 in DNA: TGTGCCAGCAGTCGGGACAGAGGCACTAACTATGGCTACACCTTC. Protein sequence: CASSRDRGTNYGYTF.

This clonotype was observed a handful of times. CDR3 nucleotides: TGTGCCAGCAGTTCCGGGACTAGCCGAAAAGATACGCAGTATTTT. Translation: CASSSGTSRKDTQYF. The chain uses TRBV12-3 or TRBV12-4 and TRBJ2-3, with 9 nucleotides matching TRBD2. V lost 4 bases to trimming and J lost 5 bases; unmatched junction nucleotides: 7. CDR3 length: 15 residues.

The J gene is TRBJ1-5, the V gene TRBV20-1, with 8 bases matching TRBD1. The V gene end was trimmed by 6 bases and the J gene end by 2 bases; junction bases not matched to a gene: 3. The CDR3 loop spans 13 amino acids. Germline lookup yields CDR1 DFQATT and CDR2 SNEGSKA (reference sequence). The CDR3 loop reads CSATGQGNQPQHF. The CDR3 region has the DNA TGCAGTGCAACGGGACAGGGCAATCAGCCCCAGCATTTT.

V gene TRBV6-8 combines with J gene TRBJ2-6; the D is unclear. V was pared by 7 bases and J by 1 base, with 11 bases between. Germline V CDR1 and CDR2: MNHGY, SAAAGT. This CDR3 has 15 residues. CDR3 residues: CASTRSISGANVLTF. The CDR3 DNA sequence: TGTGCCAGCACCCGGTCGATTTCTGGGGCCAACGTCCTGACTTTC.

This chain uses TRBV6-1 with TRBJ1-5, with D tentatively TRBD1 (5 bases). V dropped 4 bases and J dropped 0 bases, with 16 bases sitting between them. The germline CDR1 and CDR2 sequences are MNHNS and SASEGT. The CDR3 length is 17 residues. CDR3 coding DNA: TGTGCCAGCAGTGGGGCGGGGGGTAGGTATAGCAATCAGCCCCAGCATTTT. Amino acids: CASSGAGGRYSNQPQHF.

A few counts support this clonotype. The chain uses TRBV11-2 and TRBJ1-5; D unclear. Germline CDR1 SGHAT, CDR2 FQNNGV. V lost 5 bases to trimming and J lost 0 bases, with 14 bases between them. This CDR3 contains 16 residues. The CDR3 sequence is CASSQVTVDSNQPQHF. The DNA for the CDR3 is TGTGCCAGCAGCCAAGTGACGGTGGATAGCAATCAGCCCCAGCATTTT.

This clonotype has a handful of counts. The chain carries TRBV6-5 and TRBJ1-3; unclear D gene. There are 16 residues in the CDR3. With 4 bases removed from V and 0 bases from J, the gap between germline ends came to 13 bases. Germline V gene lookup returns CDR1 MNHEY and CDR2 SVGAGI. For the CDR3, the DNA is TGTGCCAGCAGTTGGACGGTCTACGACTCTGGAAACACCATATATTTT. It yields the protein CASSWTVYDSGNTIYF.

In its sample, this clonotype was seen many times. CDR3 DNA: TGTGCCAGCAGCCCAAGACAGGTCGACACTGAAGCTTTCTTT. Its protein product is CASSPRQVDTEAFF. V usage is TRBV7-2 and J usage is TRBJ1-1; D might be TRBD1 (6 bases). The V gene's germline CDR1 is SGHTA and CDR2 FQGNSA. V gave up 5 bases and J gave up 3 bases, with 13 bases separating them. The CDR3 runs 14 residues.

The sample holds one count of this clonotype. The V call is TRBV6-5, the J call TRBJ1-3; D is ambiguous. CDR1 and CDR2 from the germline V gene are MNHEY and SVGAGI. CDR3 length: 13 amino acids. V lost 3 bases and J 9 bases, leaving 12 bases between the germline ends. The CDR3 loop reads CASSYISGSTIYF. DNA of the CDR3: TGTGCCAGCAGTTATATATCCGGGAGCACCATATATTTT.